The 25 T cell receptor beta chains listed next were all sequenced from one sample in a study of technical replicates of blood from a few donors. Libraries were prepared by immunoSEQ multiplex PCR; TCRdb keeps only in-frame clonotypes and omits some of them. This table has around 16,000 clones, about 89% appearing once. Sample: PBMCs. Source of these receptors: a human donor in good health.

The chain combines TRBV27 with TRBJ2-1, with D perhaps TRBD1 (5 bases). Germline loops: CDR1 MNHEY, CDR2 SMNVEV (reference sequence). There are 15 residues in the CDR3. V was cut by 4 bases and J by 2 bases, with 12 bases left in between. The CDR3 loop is CASSSSTATYNEQFF. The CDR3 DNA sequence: TGTGCCAGCAGTTCCTCGACAGCAACCTACAATGAGCAGTTCTTC.

CDR3 DNA: TGCGCCAGCAGCCAGGGGGCGGAGGGGCAGCCCCAGCATTTT. This encodes CASSQGAEGQPQHF. V gene TRBV5-1 combines with J gene TRBJ1-5; 8 bases line up with TRBD1. This CDR3 has 14 amino acids. Looked up from germline, CDR1 is SGHRS and CDR2 is YFSETQ. V gave up 4 bases and J gave up 7 bases; unmatched junction bases: 7.

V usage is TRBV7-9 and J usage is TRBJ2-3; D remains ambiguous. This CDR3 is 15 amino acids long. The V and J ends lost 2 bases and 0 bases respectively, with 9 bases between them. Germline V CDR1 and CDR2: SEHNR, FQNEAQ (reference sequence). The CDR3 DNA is TGTGCCAGCAGCTTACCTTACTCTAGCACAGATACGCAGTATTTT. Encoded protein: CASSLPYSSTDTQYF.

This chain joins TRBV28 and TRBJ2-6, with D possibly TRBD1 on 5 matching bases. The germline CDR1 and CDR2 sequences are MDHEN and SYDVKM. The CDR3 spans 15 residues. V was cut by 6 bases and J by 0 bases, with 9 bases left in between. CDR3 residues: CASSLDSSGANVLTF. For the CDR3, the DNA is TGTGCCAGCAGCCTCGACAGCTCTGGGGCCAACGTCCTGACTTTC.

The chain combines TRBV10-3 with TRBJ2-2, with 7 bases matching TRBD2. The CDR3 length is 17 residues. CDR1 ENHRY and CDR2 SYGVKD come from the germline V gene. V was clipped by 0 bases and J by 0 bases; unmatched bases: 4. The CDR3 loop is CAISESISGPNTGELFF. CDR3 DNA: TGTGCCATCAGTGAGTCGATTAGCGGGCCGAACACCGGGGAGCTGTTTTTT.

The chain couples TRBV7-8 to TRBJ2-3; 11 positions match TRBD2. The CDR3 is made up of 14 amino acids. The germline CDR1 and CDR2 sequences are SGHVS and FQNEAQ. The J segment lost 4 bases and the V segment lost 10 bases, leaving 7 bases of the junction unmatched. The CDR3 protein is CATDSGRASDTQYF. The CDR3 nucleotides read TGTGCCACCGATAGCGGGAGGGCATCAGATACGCAGTATTTT.

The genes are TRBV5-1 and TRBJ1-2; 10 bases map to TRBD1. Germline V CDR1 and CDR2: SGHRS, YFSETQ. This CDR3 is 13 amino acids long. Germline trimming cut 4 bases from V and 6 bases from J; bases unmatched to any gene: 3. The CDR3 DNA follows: TGCGCCAGCAGCGAGGACAGGGGGAATGGCTACACCTTC. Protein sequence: CASSEDRGNGYTF.

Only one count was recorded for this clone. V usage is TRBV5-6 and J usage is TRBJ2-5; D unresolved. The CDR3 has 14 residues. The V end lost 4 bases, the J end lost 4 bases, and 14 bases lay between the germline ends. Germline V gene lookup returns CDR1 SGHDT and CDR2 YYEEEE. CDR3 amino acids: CASSESRAGETQYF. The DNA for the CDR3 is TGTGCCAGCAGCGAGTCTAGAGCCGGAGAGACCCAGTACTTC.

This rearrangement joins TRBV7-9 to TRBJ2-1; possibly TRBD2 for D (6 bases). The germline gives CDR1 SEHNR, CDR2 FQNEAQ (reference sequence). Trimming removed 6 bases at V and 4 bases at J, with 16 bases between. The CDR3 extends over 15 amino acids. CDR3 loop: CASSSGDPIYNEQFF. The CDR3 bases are TGTGCCAGCAGTTCGGGGGATCCAATTTACAATGAGCAGTTCTTC.

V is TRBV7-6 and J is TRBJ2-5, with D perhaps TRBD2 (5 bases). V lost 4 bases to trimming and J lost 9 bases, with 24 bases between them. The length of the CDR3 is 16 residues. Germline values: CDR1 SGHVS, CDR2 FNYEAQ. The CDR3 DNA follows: TGTGCCAGCAGCTCAAGCGGCCCCCTGGGCCCGGTGTCCCAGTACTTC. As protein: CASSSSGPLGPVSQYF.

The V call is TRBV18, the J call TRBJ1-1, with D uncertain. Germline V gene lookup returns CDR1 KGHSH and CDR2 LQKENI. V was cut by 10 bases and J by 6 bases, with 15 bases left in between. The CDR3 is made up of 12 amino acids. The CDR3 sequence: CANPRVTAEAFF. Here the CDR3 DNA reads TGTGCCAACCCCCGGGTAACCGCTGAAGCTTTCTTT.

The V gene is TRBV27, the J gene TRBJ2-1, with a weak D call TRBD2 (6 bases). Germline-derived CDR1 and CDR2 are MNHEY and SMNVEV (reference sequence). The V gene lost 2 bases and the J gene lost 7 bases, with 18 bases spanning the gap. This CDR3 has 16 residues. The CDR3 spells CASSLIGFGGTNEQFF. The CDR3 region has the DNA TGTGCCAGCAGTTTAATAGGGTTTGGAGGGACGAATGAGCAGTTCTTC.

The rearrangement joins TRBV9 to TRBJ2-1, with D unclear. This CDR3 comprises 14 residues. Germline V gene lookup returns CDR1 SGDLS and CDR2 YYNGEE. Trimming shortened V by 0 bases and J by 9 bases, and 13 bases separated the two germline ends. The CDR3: CASSVEFSLTEQFF. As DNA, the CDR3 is TGTGCCAGCAGCGTAGAGTTTAGCCTCACTGAGCAGTTCTTC. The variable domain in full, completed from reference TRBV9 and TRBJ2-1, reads DSGVTQTPKHLITATGQRVTLRCSPRSGDLSVYWYQQSLDQGLQFLIQYYNGEERAKGNILERFSAQQFPDLHSELNLSSLELGDSALYFCASSVEFSLTEQFFGPGTRLTVL.

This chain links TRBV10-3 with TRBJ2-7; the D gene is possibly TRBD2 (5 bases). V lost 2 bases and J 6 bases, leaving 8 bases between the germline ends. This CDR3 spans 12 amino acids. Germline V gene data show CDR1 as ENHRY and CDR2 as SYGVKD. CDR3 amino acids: CAISESSGEQYF. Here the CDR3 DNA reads TGTGCCATCAGTGAGAGCAGCGGCGAGCAGTACTTC.

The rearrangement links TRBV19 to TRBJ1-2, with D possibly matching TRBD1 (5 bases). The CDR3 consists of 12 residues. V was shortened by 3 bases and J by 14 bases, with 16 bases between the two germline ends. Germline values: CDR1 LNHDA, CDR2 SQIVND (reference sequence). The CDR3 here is CASSMGPLLYTF. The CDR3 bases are TGTGCCAGTAGTATGGGGCCCCTACTATATACCTTC.

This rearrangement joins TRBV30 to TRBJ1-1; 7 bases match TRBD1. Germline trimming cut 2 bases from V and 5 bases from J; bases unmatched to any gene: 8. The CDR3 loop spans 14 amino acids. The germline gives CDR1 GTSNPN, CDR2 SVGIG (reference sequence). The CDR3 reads CAWSLRDRRTEAFF. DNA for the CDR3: TGTGCCTGGAGTCTAAGGGACAGACGGACTGAAGCTTTCTTT.

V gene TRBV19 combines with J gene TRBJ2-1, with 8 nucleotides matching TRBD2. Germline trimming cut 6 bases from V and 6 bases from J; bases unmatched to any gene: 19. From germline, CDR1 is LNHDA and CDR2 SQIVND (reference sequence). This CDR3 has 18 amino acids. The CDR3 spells CASRGEGSGTTSRNEQFF. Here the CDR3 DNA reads TGTGCCAGTAGGGGGGAGGGTAGCGGGACTACCTCACGCAATGAGCAGTTCTTC.

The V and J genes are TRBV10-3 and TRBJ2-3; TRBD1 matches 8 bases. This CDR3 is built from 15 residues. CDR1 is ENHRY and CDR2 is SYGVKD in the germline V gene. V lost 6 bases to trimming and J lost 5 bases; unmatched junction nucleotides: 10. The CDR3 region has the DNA TGTGCCATCAGCCGGGGCAGGGGGCATGAAGATACGCAGTATTTT. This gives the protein CAISRGRGHEDTQYF.

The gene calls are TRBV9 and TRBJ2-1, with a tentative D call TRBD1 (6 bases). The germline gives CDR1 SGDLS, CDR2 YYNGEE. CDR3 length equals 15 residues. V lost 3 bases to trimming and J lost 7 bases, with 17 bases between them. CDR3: CASSDGTSPGNEQFF. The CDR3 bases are TGTGCCAGCAGCGACGGGACATCCCCAGGGAATGAGCAGTTCTTC.

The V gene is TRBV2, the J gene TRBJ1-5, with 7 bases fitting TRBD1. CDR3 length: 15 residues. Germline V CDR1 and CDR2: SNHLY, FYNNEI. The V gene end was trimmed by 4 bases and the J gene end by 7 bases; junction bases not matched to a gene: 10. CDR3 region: CASSGGQGGTQPQHF. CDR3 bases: TGTGCCAGCAGTGGGGGCCAGGGGGGTACCCAGCCCCAGCATTTT.

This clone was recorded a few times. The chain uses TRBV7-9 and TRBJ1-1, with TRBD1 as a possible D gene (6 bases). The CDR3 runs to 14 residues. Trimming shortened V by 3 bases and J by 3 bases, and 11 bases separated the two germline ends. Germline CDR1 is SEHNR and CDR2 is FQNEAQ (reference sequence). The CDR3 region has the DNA TGTGCCAGCAGCTTGGGGGCGCTGCACACTGAAGCTTTCTTT. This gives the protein CASSLGALHTEAFF. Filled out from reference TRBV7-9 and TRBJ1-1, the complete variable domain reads DTGVSQNPRHKITKRGQNVTFRCDPISEHNRLYWYRQTLGQGPEFLTYFQNEAQLEKSRLLSDRFSAERPKGSFSTLEIQRTEQGDSAMYLCASSLGALHTEAFFGQGTRLTVV.

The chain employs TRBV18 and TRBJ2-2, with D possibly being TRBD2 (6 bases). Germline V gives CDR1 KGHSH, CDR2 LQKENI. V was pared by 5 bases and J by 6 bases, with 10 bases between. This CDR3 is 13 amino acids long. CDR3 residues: CASSSGSAGELFF. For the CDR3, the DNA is TGTGCCAGCTCATCCGGGAGTGCCGGGGAGCTGTTTTTT.

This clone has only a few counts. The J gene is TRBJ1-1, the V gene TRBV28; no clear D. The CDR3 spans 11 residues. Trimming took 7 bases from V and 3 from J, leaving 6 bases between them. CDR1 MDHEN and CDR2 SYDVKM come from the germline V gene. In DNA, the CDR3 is TGTGCCAGCACACGGGACACTGAAGCTTTCTTT. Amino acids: CASTRDTEAFF. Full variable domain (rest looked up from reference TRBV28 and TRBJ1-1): DVKVTQSSRYLVKRTGEKVFLECVQDMDHENMFWYRQDPGLGLRLIYFSYDVKMKEKGDIPEGYSVSREKKERFSLILESASTNQTSMYLCASTRDTEAFFGQGTRLTVV.

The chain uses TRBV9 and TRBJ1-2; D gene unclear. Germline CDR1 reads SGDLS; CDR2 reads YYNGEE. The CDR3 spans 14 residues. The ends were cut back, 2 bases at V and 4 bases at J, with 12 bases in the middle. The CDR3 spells CASSVLPAGYGYTF. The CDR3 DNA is TGTGCCAGCAGCGTCCTCCCCGCAGGCTATGGCTACACCTTC.

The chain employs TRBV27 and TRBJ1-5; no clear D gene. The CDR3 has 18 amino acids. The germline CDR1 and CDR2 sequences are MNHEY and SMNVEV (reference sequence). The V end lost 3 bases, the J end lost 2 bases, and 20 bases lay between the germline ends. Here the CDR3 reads CASSFPIAPGGGNQPQHF. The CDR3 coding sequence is TGTGCCAGCAGTTTTCCCATTGCCCCGGGTGGTGGCAATCAGCCCCAGCATTTT.